This T cell receptor (beta chain) comes out of a study of T cells in Graves' hyperthyroidism and ophthalmopathy. Study-wide points: Expanded thyroid clonotypes (above 0.001) were mostly also found in blood.

In making diagnoses, clinical symptoms, serum thyroxine and TRAb, thyroid ultrasound and orbital computed tomography were all used. This clonotype showed up many times. Its target is unknown. RNA transcripts provided the source from which TCR beta CDR3 regions were amplified. Initially, a first-round RT-PCR of the TCR CDR3 employed the HTBI primer set. TCRdb reprocessed the multiplex PCR reads via MiXCR and lists one record per CDR3 protein. This sample has 360,000 or so distinct CDR3 sequences; roughly 15% occur once, and the top ten carry roughly a fifth. CDR1 MNHEY and CDR2 SMNVEV come from the germline V gene (reference sequence). Deletions cut 5 bases from V and 8 bases from J, with 22 bases between. The CDR3 contains 15 residues.

The source of this sequence is a woman aged 60-70 years with Graves' ophthalmopathy. The chain uses TRBV27 and TRBJ2-7, with D possibly TRBD1 on 6 matching bases. What was sequenced was blood. The CDR3 nucleotides read TGTGCCAGCAGTAGCTCCGGGACACCTGAAATCCAGCAGTACTTC. It specifies CASSSSGTPEIQQYF.